Each of the 8 T cell receptor beta chains below was sequenced from the same sample in a study of T cell responses to AZD1222 COVID-19 vaccine. TCRdb's copy holds only in-frame clones and misses some; the assay was immunoSEQ multiplex PCR. This table has roughly 120,000 clones, about 82% appearing once. The sequenced sample was peripheral blood, obtained on day 0 of AZD1222 vaccination. The source of these receptors is an adult in good health.

The chain has TRBV5-1 and TRBJ2-7; D perhaps matches TRBD2 (6 bases). V was shortened by 0 bases and J by 6 bases, with 22 bases between the two germline ends. Germline V gene sequence: CDR1 SGHRS, CDR2 YFSETQ. The CDR3 loop spans 17 amino acids. The CDR3 DNA follows: TGCGCCAGCAGCTTGGCCTTGGCGGGCGGGGATGGCGCCGAGCAGTACTTC. Amino acid sequence: CASSLALAGGDGAEQYF.

This clone was seen only a few times. CDR3: CASSVRGNTEAFF. CDR3 DNA sequence: TGTGCCAGCAGTGTAAGGGGGAACACTGAAGCTTTCTTT. The chain recombines TRBV6-4 with TRBJ1-1; possibly TRBD1 for D (5 bases). Germline CDR1 reads MRHNA; CDR2 reads SNTAGT. The V end was cut by 4 bases, the J end by 1 base, with 7 bases between. The CDR3 totals 13 residues.

The chain has TRBV6-5 and TRBJ1-1; D call uncertain. The CDR3 is 13 amino acids. Germline CDR1 and CDR2: MNHEY and SVGAGI. Trimming stripped 7 bases from V and 11 bases from J, with 20 bases between. CDR3 protein: CASNRPQDRDAFF. DNA for the CDR3: TGTGCCAGCAACCGACCCCAAGACCGCGACGCTTTCTTT.

The gene calls are TRBV6-2 or TRBV6-3 and TRBJ2-5; D may match TRBD1 or TRBD2 (5 bases each). Germline CDR1 and CDR2: MNHEY and SVGEGT. V was shortened by 2 bases and J by 4 bases, with 20 bases between the two germline ends. This CDR3 has 17 residues. CDR3 sequence: CASSYGRVGDGGETQYF. The DNA for the CDR3 is TGTGCCAGCAGTTACGGTCGGGTTGGGGATGGGGGAGAGACCCAGTACTTC.

The chain carries TRBV5-5 and TRBJ1-2, with D tentatively TRBD1 (6 bases). Germline CDR1 and CDR2: SGHKS and YYEKEE (reference sequence). Trimming shortened V by 4 bases and J by 3 bases, and 19 bases separated the two germline ends. This CDR3 has 16 amino acids. CDR3: CASSLLRDTDHYGYTF. Written as DNA, the CDR3 is TGTGCCAGCAGCCTCCTCCGGGACACGGACCACTATGGCTACACCTTC.

This chain links TRBV7-2 with TRBJ2-2; D possibly corresponds to TRBD1 (5 bases). The CDR3 is 14 amino acids. Germline CDR1 is SGHTA and CDR2 is FQGNSA. V was trimmed by 5 bases and J by 1 base, leaving 8 bases between them. The CDR3 loop is CASSIGQNTGELFF. CDR3 in DNA: TGTGCCAGCAGCATTGGACAGAACACCGGGGAGCTGTTTTTT.

This chain uses TRBV12-5 with TRBJ1-2, with no clear D. Germline V CDR1 and CDR2: LGHNT, FRNRAP. V lost 3 bases and J lost 4, with 9 bases in between. This CDR3 is 13 amino acids long. Here the CDR3 DNA reads TGTGCTAGTGGTTTTAATCTGGGCTATGGCTACACCTTC. Protein product: CASGFNLGYGYTF.

This chain joins TRBV30 and TRBJ2-2; tentatively, D is TRBD2 (5 bases). Trimming removed 5 bases at V and 7 bases at J, with 17 bases between. Germline V CDR1 and CDR2: GTSNPN, SVGIG (reference sequence). This CDR3 region has 14 residues. The CDR3 sequence is CAWSGLSGNGELFF. DNA of the CDR3: TGTGCCTGGTCGGGTCTGAGCGGTAACGGGGAGCTGTTTTTT.